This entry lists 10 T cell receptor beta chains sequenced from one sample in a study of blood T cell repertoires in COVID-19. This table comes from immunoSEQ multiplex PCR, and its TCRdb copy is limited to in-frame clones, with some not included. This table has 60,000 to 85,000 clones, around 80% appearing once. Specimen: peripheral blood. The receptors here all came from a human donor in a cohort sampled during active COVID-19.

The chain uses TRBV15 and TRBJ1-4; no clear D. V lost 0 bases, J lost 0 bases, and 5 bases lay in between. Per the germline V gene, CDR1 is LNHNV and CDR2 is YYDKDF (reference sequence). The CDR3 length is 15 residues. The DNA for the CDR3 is TGTGCCACCAGCAGAGATGCGTCAACTAATGAAAAACTGTTTTTT. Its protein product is CATSRDASTNEKLFF. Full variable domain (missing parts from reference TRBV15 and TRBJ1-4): DAMVIQNPRYQVTQFGKPVTLSCSQTLNHNVMYWYQQKSSQAPKLLFHYYDKDFNNEADTPDNFQSRRPNTSFCFLDIRSPGLGDTAMYLCATSRDASTNEKLFFGSGTQLSVL.

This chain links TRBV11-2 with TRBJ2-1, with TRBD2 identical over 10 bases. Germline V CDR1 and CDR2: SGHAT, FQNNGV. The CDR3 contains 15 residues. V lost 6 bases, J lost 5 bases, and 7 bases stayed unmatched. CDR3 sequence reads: CASSTGTSAHNEQFF. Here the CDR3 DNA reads TGTGCCAGCAGTACCGGGACTAGCGCCCACAATGAGCAGTTCTTC. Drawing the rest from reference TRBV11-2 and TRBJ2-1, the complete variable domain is EAGVAQSPRYKIIEKRQSVAFWCNPISGHATLYWYQQILGQGPKLLIQFQNNGVVDDSQLPKDRFSAERLKGVDSTLKIQPAKLEDSAVYLCASSTGTSAHNEQFFGPGTRLTVL.

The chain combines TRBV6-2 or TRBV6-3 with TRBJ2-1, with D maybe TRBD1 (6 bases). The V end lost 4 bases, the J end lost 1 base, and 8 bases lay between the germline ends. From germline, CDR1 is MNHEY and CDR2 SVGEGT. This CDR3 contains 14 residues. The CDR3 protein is CASSLDSSYNEQFF. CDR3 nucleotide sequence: TGTGCCAGCAGTTTGGACAGTTCCTACAATGAGCAGTTCTTC.

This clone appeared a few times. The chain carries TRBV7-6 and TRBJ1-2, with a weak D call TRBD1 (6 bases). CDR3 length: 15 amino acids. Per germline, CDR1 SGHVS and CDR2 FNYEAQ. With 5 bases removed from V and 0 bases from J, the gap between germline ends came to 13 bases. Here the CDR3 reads CASSPGTSANYGYTF. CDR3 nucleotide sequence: TGTGCCAGCAGCCCCGGGACATCAGCTAACTATGGCTACACCTTC.

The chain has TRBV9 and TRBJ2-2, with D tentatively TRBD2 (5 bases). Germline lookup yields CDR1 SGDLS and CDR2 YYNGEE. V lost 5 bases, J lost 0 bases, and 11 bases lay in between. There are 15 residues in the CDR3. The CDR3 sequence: CASSRGFANTGELFF. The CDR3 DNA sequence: TGTGCCAGCAGTCGGGGTTTCGCGAACACCGGGGAGCTGTTTTTT.

This CDR3 reads CASSADRGYGYTF. CDR3 nucleotide sequence: TGTGCCAGCAGTGCGGACAGGGGCTATGGCTACACCTTC. The J gene is TRBJ1-2, the V gene TRBV2; the match to TRBD1 covers 9 bases. Germline CDR1 reads SNHLY; CDR2 reads FYNNEI. CDR3 length: 13 amino acids. V shed 4 bases and J 4 bases; nucleotides not matched to a gene: 1.

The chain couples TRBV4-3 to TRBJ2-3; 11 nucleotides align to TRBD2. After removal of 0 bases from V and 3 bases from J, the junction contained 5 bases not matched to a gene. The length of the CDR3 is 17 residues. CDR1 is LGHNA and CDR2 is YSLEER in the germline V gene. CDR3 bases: TGCGCCAGCAGCCAAGAAACTAGCGGGAGTTGGACAGATACGCAGTATTTT. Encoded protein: CASSQETSGSWTDTQYF.

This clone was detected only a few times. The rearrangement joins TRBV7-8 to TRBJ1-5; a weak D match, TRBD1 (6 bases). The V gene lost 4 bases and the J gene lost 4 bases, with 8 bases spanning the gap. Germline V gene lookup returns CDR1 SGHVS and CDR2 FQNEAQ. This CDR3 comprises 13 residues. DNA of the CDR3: TGTGCCAGCAGCTCGCAGGGGAATCAGCCCCAGCATTTT. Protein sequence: CASSSQGNQPQHF.

DNA for the CDR3: TGTGCCAGCAGCTTGGGGGGAACAGGGAACACTGAAGCTTTCTTT. Translation gives CASSLGGTGNTEAFF. The V and J genes are TRBV5-4 and TRBJ1-1; possibly TRBD1 for D (5 bases). Trimming cost V 0 bases and J 1 base, with 10 bases left between them. The CDR3 runs 15 residues. Germline assignment: CDR1 SGHNT and CDR2 YYREEE (reference sequence).

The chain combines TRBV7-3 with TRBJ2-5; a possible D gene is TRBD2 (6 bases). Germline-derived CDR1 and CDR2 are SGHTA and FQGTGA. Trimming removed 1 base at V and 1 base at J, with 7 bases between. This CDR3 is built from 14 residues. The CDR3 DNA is TGTGCCAGCAGCTTAATGGGGGGCCAAGAGACCCAGTACTTC. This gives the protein CASSLMGGQETQYF. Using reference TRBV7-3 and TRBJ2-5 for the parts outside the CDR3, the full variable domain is GAGVSQTPSNKVTEKGKYVELRCDPISGHTALYWYRQSLGQGPEFLIYFQGTGAADDSGLPNDRFFAVRPEGSVSTLKIQRTERGDSAVYLCASSLMGGQETQYFGPGTRLLVL.